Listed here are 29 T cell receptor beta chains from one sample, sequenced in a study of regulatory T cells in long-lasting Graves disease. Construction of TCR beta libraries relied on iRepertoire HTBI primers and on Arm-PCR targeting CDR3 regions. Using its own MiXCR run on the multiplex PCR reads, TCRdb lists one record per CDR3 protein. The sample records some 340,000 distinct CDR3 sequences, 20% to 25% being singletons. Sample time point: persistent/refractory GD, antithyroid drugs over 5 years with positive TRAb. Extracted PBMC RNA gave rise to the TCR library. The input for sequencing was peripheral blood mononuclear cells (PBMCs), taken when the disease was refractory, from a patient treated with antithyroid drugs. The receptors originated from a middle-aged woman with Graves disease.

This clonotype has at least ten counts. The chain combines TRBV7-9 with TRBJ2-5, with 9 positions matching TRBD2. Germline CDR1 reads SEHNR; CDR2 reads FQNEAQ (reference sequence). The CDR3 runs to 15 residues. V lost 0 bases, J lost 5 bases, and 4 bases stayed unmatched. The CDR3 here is CASSLASSGKETQYF. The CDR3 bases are TGTGCCAGCAGCTTAGCGTCTAGCGGGAAGGAGACCCAGTACTTC. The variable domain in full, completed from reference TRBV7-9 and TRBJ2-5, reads DTGVSQNPRHKITKRGQNVTFRCDPISEHNRLYWYRQTLGQGPEFLTYFQNEAQLEKSRLLSDRFSAERPKGSFSTLEIQRTEQGDSAMYLCASSLASSGKETQYFGPGTRLLVL.

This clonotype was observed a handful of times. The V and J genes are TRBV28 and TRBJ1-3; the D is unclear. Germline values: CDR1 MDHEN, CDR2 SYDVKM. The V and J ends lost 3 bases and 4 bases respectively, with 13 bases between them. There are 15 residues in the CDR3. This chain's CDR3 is CASSFPSRDGNTIYF. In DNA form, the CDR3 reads TGTGCCAGCAGTTTTCCGTCTCGCGACGGAAACACCATATATTTT.

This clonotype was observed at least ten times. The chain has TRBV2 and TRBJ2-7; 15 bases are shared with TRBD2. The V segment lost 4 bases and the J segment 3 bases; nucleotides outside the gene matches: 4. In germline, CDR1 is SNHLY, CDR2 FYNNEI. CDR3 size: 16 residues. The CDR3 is CASSGTSGRALYEQYF. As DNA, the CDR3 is TGTGCCAGCAGTGGGACTAGCGGGAGGGCCCTCTACGAGCAGTACTTC.

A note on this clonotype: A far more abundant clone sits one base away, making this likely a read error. CDR3 residues: CSARDVTSGSLGEQYF. The CDR3 DNA follows: TGCAGTGCTAGAGACGTAACTAGCGGGAGTCTAGGCGAGCAGTACTTC. The chain recombines TRBV29-1 with TRBJ2-7, with 11 bases that match TRBD2. Germline V lookup: CDR1 SQVTM, CDR2 ANQGSEA. This CDR3 comprises 16 residues.

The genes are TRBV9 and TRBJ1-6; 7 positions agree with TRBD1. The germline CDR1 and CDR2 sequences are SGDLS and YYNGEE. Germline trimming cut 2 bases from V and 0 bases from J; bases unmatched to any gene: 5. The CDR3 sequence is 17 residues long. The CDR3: CASSVQGGNSYNSPLHF. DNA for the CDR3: TGTGCCAGCAGCGTGCAGGGGGGGAACTCCTATAATTCACCCCTCCACTTT.

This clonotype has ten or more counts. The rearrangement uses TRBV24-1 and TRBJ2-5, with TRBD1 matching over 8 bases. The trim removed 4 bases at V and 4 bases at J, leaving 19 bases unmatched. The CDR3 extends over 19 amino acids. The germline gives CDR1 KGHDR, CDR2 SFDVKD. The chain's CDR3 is CATSDRRGVRDRRGETQYF. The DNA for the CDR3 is TGTGCCACCAGTGACCGAAGGGGCGTCCGGGACAGGAGGGGAGAGACCCAGTACTTC.

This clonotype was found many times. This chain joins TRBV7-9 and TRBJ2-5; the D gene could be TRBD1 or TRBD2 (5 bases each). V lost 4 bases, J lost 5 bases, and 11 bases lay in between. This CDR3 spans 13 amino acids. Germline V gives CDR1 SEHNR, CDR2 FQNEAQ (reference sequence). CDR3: CASSSRGGETQYF. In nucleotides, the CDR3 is TGTGCCAGCAGCTCGAGGGGTGGGGAGACCCAGTACTTC.

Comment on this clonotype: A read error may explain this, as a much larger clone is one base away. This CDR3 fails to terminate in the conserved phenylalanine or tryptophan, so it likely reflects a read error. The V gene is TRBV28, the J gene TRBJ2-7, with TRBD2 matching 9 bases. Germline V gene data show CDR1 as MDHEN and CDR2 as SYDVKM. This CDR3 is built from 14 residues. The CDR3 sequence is CASAVEREASEQYS. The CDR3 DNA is TGTGCTTCAGCAGTGGAGCGGGAGGCATCCGAGCAGTACTCC.

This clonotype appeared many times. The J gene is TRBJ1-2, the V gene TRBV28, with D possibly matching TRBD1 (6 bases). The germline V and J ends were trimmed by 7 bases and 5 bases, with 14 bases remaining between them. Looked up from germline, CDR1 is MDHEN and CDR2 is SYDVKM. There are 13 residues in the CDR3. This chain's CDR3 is CASTVQGLYGYTF. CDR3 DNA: TGTGCCAGCACCGTCCAGGGGCTATATGGCTACACCTTC.

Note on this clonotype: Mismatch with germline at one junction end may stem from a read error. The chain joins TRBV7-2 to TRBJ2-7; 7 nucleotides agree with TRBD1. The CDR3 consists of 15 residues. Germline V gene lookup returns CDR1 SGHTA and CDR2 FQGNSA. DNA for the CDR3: TGTGCCAACAGCTTCTCCCTAGACAGGGCTGACGAGCAGTACTTC. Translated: CANSFSLDRADEQYF.

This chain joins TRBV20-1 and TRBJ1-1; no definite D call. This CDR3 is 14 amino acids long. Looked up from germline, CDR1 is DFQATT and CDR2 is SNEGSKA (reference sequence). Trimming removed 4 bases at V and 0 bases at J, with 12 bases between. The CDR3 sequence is CSATDPQVNTEAFF. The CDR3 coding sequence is TGCAGTGCTACTGACCCTCAGGTGAACACTGAAGCTTTCTTT.

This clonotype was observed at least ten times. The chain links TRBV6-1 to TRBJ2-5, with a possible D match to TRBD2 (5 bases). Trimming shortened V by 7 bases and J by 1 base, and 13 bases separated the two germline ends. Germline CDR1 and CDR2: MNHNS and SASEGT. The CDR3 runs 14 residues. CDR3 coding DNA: TGTGCCAGCACCCGGCTAGCAGTCCAAGAGACCCAGTACTTC. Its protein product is CASTRLAVQETQYF.

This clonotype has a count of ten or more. CDR3 sequence: CASSYQRPNSGDSYEQYF. The CDR3 DNA sequence: TGTGCCAGCAGTTACCAGCGGCCGAATAGCGGGGATTCCTACGAGCAGTACTTC. V usage is TRBV6-5 and J usage is TRBJ2-7, with 8 bases fitting TRBD2. The CDR3 runs to 18 residues. Germline V gene data show CDR1 as MNHEY and CDR2 as SVGAGI. Trimming at V came to 2 bases and at J to 1 base, leaving 13 bases not matched to a gene.

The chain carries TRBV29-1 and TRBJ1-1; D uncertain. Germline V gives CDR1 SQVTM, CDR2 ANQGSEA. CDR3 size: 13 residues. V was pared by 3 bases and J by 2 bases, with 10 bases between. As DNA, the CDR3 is TGCAGCGTTGAGACCGAGTCTAACACTGAAGCTTTCTTT. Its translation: CSVETESNTEAFF. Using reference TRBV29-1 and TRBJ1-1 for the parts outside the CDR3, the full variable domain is SAVISQKPSRDICQRGTSLTIQCQVDSQVTMMFWYRQQPGQSLTLIATANQGSEATYESGFVIDKFPISRPNLTFSTLTVSNMSPEDSSIYLCSVETESNTEAFFGQGTRLTVV.

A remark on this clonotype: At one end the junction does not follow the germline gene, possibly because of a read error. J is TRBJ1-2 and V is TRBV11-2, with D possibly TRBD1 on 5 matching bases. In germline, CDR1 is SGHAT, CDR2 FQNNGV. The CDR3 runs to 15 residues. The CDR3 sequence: CANSQGPRANYGYTF. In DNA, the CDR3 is TGTGCCAACAGCCAAGGCCCCAGGGCTAACTATGGCTACACCTTC.

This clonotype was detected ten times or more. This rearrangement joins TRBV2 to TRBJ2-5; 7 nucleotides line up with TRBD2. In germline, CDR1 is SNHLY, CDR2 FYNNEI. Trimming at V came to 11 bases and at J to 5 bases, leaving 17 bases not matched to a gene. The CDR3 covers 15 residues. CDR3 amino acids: CAGGSSRTRRETQYF. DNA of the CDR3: TGTGCCGGGGGATCCAGCAGGACTAGGCGGGAGACCCAGTACTTC.

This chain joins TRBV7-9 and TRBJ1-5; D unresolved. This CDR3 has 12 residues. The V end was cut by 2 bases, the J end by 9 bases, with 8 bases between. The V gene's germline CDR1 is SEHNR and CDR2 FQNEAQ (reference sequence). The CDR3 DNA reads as TGTGCCAGCAGCTTAACGGGAGGGCCCCAGCATTTT. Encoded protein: CASSLTGGPQHF.

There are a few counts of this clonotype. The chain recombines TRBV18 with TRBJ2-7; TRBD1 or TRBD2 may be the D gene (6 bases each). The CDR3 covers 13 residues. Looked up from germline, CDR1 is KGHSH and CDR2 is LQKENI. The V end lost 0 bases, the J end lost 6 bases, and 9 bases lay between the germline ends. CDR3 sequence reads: CASSPPQGGEQYF. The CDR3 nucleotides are TGTGCCAGCTCACCACCACAGGGAGGCGAGCAGTACTTC.

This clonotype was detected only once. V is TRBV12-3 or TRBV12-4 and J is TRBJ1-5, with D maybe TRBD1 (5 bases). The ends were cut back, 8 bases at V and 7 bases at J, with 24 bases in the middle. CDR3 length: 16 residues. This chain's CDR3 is CASSPMAGIERQPQHF. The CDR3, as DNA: TGTGCCAGCTCACCAATGGCAGGGATTGAAAGGCAGCCCCAGCATTTT.

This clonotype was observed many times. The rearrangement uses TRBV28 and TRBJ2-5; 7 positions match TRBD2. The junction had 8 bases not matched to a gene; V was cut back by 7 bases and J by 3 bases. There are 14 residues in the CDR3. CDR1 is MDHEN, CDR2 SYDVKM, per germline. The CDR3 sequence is CASTSTSVKETQYF. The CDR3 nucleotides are TGTGCCAGCACTAGTACTAGCGTAAAAGAGACCCAGTACTTC.

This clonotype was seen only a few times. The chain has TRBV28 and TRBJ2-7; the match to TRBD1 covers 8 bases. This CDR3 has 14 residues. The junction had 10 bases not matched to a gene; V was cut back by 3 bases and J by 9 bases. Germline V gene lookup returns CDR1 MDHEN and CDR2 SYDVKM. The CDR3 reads CASSLRNRGTGQYF. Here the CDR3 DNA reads TGTGCCAGCAGTTTGAGAAACAGGGGGACTGGGCAGTACTTC.

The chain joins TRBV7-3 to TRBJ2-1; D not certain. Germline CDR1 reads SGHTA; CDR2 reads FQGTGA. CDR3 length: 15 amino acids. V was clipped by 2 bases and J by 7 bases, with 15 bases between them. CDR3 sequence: CASSLDNTPKNEQFF. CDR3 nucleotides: TGTGCCAGCAGCTTAGATAACACCCCTAAAAATGAGCAGTTCTTC.

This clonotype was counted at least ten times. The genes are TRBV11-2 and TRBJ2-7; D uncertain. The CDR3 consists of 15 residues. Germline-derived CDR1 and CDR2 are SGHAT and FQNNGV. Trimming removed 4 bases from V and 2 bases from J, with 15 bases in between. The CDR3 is CASSYRAGAAYEQYF. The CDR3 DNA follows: TGTGCCAGCAGCTATCGGGCAGGAGCCGCCTACGAGCAGTACTTC.

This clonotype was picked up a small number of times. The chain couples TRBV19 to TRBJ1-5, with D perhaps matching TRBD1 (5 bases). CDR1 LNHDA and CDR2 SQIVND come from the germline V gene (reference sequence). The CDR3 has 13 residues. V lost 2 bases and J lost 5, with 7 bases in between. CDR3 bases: TGTGCCAGTAGTATACGAGGGGATCAGCCCCAGCATTTT. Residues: CASSIRGDQPQHF.

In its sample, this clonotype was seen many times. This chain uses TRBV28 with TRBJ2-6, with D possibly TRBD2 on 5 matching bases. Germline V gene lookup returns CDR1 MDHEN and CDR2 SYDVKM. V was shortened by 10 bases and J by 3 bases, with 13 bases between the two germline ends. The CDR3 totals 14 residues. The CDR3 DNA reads TGTGCCACCCACGAGGGAAATGGGGCCAACGTCCTGACTTTC. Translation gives CATHEGNGANVLTF.

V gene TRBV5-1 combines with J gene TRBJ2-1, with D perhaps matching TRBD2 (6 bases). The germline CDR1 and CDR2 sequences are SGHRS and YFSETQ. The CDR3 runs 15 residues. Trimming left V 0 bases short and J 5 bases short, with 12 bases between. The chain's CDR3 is CASSLGVAANNEQFF. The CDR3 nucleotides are TGCGCCAGCAGCTTGGGAGTAGCGGCTAACAATGAGCAGTTCTTC.

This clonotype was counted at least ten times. The CDR3 coding sequence is TGTGCCAGCAGTGACAGTATCCAAGAGACCCAGTACTTC. It specifies CASSDSIQETQYF. The chain recombines TRBV2 with TRBJ2-5; D not certain. The length of the CDR3 is 13 residues. Germline lookup yields CDR1 SNHLY and CDR2 FYNNEI. Deletions cut 3 bases from V and 1 base from J, with 6 bases between.

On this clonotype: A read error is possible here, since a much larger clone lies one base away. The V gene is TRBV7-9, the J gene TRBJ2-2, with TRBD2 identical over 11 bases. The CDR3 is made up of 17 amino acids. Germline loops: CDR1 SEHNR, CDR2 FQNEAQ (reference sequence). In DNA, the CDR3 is TGTGTCAGCAGCTTAGTACTAGCGGGAGTTGAGACCGGGGAGCTGTTTTTT. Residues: CVSSLVLAGVETGELFF.

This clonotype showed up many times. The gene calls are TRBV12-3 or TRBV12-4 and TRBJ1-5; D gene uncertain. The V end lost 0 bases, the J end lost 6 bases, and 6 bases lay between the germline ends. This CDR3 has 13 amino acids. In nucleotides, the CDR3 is TGTGCCAGCAGTTTAGCCATCGGTCAGCCCCAGCATTTT. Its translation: CASSLAIGQPQHF.